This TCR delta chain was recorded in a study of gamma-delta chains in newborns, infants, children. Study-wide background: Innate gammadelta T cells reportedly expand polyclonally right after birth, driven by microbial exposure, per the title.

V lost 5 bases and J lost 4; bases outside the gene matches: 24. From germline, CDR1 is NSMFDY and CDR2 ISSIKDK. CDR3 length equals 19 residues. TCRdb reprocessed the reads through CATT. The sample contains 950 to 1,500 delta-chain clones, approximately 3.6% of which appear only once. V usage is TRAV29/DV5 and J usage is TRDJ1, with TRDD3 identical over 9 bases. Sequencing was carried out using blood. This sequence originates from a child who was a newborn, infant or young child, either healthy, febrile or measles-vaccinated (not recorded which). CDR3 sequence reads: CAATRAYRLGDKDSDKLIF. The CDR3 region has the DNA TGTGCAGCCACCCGGGCTTACCGTTTGGGGGATAAGGACAGCGATAAACTCATCTTT. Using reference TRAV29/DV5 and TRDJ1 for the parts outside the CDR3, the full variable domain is DQQVKQNSPSLSVQEGRISILNCDYTNSMFDYFLWYKKYPAEGPTFLISISSIKDKNEDGRFTVFLNKSAKHLSLHIVPSQPGDSAVYFCAATRAYRLGDKDSDKLIFGKGTRVTVEP.